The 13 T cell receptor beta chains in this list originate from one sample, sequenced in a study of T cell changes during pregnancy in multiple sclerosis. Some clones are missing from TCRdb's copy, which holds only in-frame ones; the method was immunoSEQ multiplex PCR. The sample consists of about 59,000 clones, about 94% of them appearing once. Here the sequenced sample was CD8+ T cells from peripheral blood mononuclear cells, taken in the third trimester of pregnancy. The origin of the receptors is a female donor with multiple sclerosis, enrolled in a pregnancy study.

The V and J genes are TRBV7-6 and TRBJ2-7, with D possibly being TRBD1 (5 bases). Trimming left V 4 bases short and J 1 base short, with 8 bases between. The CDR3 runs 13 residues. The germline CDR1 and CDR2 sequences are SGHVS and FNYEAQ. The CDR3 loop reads CASSSDKSYEQYF. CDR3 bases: TGTGCCAGCAGCTCGGACAAGTCCTACGAGCAGTACTTC. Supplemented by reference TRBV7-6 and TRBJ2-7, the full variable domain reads GAGVSQSPRYKVTKRGQDVALRCDPISGHVSLYWYRQALGQGPEFLTYFNYEAQQDKSGLPNDRFSAERPEGSISTLTIQRTEQRDSAMYRCASSSDKSYEQYFGPGTRLTVT.

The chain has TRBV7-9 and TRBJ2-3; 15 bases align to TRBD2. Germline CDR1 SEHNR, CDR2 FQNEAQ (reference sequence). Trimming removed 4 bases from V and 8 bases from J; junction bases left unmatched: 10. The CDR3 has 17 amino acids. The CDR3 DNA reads TGTGCCAGCAGCTCCGCCGGGACTAGCGGGAGGTGGGGTACGCAGTATTTT. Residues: CASSSAGTSGRWGTQYF.

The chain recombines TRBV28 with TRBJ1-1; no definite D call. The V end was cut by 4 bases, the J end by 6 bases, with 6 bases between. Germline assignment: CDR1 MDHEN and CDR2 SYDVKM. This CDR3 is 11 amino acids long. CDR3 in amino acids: CASSWAAEAFF. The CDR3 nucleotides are TGTGCCAGCAGTTGGGCAGCTGAAGCTTTCTTT. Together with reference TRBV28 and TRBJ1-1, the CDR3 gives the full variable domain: DVKVTQSSRYLVKRTGEKVFLECVQDMDHENMFWYRQDPGLGLRLIYFSYDVKMKEKGDIPEGYSVSREKKERFSLILESASTNQTSMYLCASSWAAEAFFGQGTRLTVV.

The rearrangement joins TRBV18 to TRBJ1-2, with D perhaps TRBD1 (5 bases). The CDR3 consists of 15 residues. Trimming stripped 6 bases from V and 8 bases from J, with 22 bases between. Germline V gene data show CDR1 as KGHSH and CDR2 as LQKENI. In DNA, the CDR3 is TGTGCCAGCTCGCCAACCGGGACGGCCGGGGGAGGCTACACCTTC. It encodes CASSPTGTAGGGYTF.

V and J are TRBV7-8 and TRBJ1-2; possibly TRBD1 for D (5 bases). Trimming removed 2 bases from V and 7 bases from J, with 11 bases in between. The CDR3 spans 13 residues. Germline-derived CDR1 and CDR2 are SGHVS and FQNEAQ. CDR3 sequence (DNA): TGTGCCAGCAGCTTATCAGGGAATGGTGGCTACACCTTC. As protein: CASSLSGNGGYTF.

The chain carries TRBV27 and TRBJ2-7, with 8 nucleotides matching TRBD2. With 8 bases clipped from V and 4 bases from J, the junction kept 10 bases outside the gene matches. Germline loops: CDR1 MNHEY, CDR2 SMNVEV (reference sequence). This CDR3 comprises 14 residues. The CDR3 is CASGIAGLGYEQYF. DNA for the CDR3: TGTGCCAGCGGTATAGCGGGATTAGGGTACGAGCAGTACTTC.

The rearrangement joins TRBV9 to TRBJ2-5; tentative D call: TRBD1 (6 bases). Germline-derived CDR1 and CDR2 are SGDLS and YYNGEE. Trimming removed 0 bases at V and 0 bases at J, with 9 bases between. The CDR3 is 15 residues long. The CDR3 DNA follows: TGTGCCAGCAGCGTAGACGGGACAAACCAAGAGACCCAGTACTTC. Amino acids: CASSVDGTNQETQYF.

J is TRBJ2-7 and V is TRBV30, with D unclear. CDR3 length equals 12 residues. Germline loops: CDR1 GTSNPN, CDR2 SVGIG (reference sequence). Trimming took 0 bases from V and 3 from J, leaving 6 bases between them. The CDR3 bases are TGTGCCTGGAGTGTGAACTTCTACGAGCAGTACTTC. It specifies CAWSVNFYEQYF.

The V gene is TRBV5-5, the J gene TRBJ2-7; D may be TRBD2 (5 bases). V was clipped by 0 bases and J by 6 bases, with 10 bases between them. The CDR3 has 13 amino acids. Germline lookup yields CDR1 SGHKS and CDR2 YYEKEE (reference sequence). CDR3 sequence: CASSLESGIEQYF. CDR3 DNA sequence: TGTGCCAGCAGCTTGGAGTCGGGGATCGAGCAGTACTTC.

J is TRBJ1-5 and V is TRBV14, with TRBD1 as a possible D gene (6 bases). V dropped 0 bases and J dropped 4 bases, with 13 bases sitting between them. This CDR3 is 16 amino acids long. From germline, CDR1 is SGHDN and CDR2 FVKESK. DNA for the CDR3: TGTGCCAGCAGCCAAGATGACTGGACAGATAATCAGCCCCAGCATTTT. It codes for CASSQDDWTDNQPQHF.

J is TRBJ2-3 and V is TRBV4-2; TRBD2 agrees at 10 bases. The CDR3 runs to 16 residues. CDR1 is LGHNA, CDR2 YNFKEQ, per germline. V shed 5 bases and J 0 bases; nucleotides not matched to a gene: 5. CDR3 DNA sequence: TGTGCCAGCAGCGTAGCGGGAGGCGGTAGCACAGATACGCAGTATTTT. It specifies CASSVAGGGSTDTQYF.

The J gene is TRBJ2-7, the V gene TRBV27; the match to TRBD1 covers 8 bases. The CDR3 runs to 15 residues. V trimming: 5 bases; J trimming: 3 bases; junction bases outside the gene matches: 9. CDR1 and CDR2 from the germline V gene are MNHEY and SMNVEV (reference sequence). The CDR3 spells CASSRTGGLRYEQYF. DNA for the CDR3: TGTGCCAGCAGTCGAACAGGGGGGTTACGCTACGAGCAGTACTTC.

CDR3 region: CASSLGTLPQYF. CDR3 sequence (DNA): TGTGCCAGCAGCTTAGGAACTTTACCGCAGTATTTT. The chain is built from TRBV7-9 and TRBJ2-3; D not resolved. Germline V CDR1 and CDR2: SEHNR, FQNEAQ (reference sequence). The CDR3 is 12 residues long. V shed 1 base and J shed 10 bases, with 9 bases lying between them.